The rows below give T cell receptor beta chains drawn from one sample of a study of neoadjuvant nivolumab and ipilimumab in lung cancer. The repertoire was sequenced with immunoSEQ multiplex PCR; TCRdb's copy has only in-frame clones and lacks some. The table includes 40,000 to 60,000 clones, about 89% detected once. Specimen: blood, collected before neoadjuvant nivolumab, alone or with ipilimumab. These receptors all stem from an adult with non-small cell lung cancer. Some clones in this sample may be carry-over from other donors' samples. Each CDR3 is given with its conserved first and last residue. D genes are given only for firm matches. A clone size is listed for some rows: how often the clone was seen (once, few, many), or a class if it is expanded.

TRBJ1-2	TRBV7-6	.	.	TGTGCCAGCAGCTTAGGGACAGCTAACTATGGCTACACCTTC	CASSLGTANYGYTF
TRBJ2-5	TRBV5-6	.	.	TGTGCCAGCAGCTTGGCCTCGTCGTCCGAGACCCAGTACTTC	CASSLASSSETQYF
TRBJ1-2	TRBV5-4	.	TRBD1	TGTGCCAGCAGCGAACAGGGGTTCGGCTACACCTTC	CASSEQGFGYTF
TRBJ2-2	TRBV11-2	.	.	TGTGCCAGCAGCCCTTGGGGCGGGGAGCTGTTTTTT	CASSPWGGELFF
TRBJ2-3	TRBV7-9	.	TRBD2	TGTGCCAGCAGCGGGGGACTAGCGGGAGATACAGATACGCAGTATTTT	CASSGGLAGDTDTQYF
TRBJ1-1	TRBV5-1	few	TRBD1	TGCGCCAGCAGCACCCAAACAGGGGCCTTAAACACTGAAGCTTTCTTT	CASSTQTGALNTEAFF
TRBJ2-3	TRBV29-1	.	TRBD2	TGCAGCGTCGCCCTAGCGGGAGGGCCTAGTGGCACAGATACGCAGTATTTT	CSVALAGGPSGTDTQYF
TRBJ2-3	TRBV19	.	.	TGTGCCAGTAGTATCCGTTTCCCGGGCACAGATACGCAGTATTTT	CASSIRFPGTDTQYF
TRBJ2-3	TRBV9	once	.	TGTGCCAGCAGCGCTGACGAGGGCGTAACAGATACGCAGTATTTT	CASSADEGVTDTQYF
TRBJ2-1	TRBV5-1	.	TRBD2	TGCGCCAGCAGCTTGGATTCTAGCGGGCGTTACAATGAGCAGTTCTTC	CASSLDSSGRYNEQFF
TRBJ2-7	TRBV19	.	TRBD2	TGTGCCAGTAGCCTATACTCCCGGGGGACTAGCGGGAGGAACGAGCAGTACTTC	CASSLYSRGTSGRNEQYF
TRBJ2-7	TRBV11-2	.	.	TGTGCCAGCAACAAGGTGGGTGCCGACTACGAGCAGTACTTC	CASNKVGADYEQYF
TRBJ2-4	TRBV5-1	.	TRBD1	TGCGCCAGCAGCTTGGACGGACAGGTTCGGGACATTCAGTACTTC	CASSLDGQVRDIQYF
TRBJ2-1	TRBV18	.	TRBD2	TGTGCCAGCTCACAAGTGACTAGCGGGGTGAGCTCCTACAATGAGCAGTTCTTC	CASSQVTSGVSSYNEQFF
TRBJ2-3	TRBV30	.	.	TGTGCCTGGAATGTGGGACTCACGAGCACAGATACGCAGTATTTT	CAWNVGLTSTDTQYF
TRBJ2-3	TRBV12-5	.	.	TGTGCTAGTGGGCCCACAGATACGCAGTATTTT	CASGPTDTQYF
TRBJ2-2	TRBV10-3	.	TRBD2	TGTGCCATCAACGGGGGAGGGAAGGGCGGGGAGCTGTTTTTT	CAINGGGKGGELFF
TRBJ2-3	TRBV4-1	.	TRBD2	TGCGCCAGCAGCCATTTACCGGGACTAGCGGGAGCCAGCACAGATACGCAGTATTTT	CASSHLPGLAGASTDTQYF
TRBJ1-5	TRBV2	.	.	TGTGCCAGCAGTGCTACAGGGTTGGGCCAGCCCCAGCATTTT	CASSATGLGQPQHF
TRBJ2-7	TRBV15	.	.	TGTGCCACCAGCAGAGAAGGACAAGGGGAAGAGCAGTACTTC	CATSREGQGEEQYF
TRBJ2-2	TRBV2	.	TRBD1	TGTGCCAGCAGTGGCCGGACAGGGGGCTCCGGGGAGCTGTTTTTT	CASSGRTGGSGELFF
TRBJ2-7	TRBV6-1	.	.	TGTGCCAGCAGGATTGGGACGGCAATGAGGTACGAGCAGTACTTC	CASRIGTAMRYEQYF
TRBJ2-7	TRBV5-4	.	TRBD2	TGTGCCAGCAGCTTGACGGGACTAGGCGAGCAGTACTTC	CASSLTGLGEQYF
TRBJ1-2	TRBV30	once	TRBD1	TGTGCCTGGCCCACCGCTTCGGGACAGGGGGTCACCTTC	CAWPTASGQGVTF
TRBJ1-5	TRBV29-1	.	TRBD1	TGCAGCGTTGATTCCGGGACAGGGAATCAGCCCCAGCATTTT	CSVDSGTGNQPQHF